This is a list of T cell receptor beta chains from one sample in a study of identical twins. TCRdb recomputed calls from the 5' RACE reads with MiXCR, one row per CDR3 protein. The sample contains roughly 500,000 distinct CDR3 sequences, around 20% of which appear only once. The same specimen was also included in a second study, on T cells expressing NK-cell markers.

Sequencing used CD4+ T cells sorted from blood. The origin of the receptors is a woman aged 18-35 years in good health. CDR3s include the opening cysteine and the closing phenylalanine or tryptophan. The D gene is left open where the match is weak. Clone size is stated in some rows and not others, as once, few, many or a class when expanded.

d_gene	abundance	j_gene	v_gene	CDR3nt	CDR3aa
NA	NA	TRBJ2-2	TRBV13	TGTGCCAGCAGCTTCACCCGCGGGGAGCTGTTTTTT	CASSFTRGELFF
NA	few	TRBJ1-4	TRBV20-1	TGCAGTGCTAGAGGGTTAGGGGTTGAAAAACTGTTTTTT	CSARGLGVEKLFF
NA	NA	TRBJ2-7	TRBV7-2	TGTGCCAGCAGCGCCGACTGGGTAAGGGACGAGCAGTACTTC	CASSADWVRDEQYF
NA	NA	TRBJ2-1	TRBV7-2	TGTGCCAGCAGCCAAACACTAGCCATCAATGAGCAGTTCTTC	CASSQTLAINEQFF
NA	many	TRBJ1-2	TRBV29-1	TGCAGCGTTGAAGGACTAGGCTATGGCTACACCTTC	CSVEGLGYGYTF
TRBD1	NA	TRBJ1-2	TRBV27	TGTGCCAGCAGTCCCTCCAGGGGGTATGGCTACACCTTC	CASSPSRGYGYTF
TRBD2	NA	TRBJ2-3	TRBV20-1	TGCAGTGCTGGCGGGAGAGGCGGCACAGATACGCAGTATTTT	CSAGGRGGTDTQYF
NA	NA	TRBJ2-7	TRBV20-1	TGCAGTGCTAGCGCCTTAATTACAGCCTACGAGCAGTACTTC	CSASALITAYEQYF
TRBD2	once	TRBJ2-1	TRBV4-1	TGCGCCAGCAGCCCGAACAGCGGGGGGAACACCTACAATGAGCAGTTCTTC	CASSPNSGGNTYNEQFF
TRBD2	NA	TRBJ2-1	TRBV6-1	TGTGCCAGCAGTCCCGCTCACGGGAGGGGAAATGAGCAGTTCTTC	CASSPAHGRGNEQFF
NA	NA	TRBJ2-1	TRBV30	TGTGCCTGGAGGTATAGGGGGGACAATGAGCAGTTCTTC	CAWRYRGDNEQFF
NA	NA	TRBJ2-3	TRBV6-1	TGTGCCAGCAGCGCCGGACAGCTATACGCCACAGATACGCAGTATTTT	CASSAGQLYATDTQYF
NA	few	TRBJ1-6	TRBV30	TGTGCCTGGAGTTATAATTCACCCCTCCACTTT	CAWSYNSPLHF
NA	many	TRBJ1-3	TRBV2	TGTGCCAGCAGTGGGATTAGGGGTGACGGAAACACCATATATTTT	CASSGIRGDGNTIYF
NA	few	TRBJ2-2	TRBV20-1	TGCAGTGCTAGAGGGACCGGGACCGGGGAGCTGTTTTTT	CSARGTGTGELFF
NA	NA	TRBJ2-2	TRBV19	TGTGCCAGTACATATGGGTGGCTCCAAACCGGGGAGCTGTTTTTT	CASTYGWLQTGELFF
TRBD2	NA	TRBJ2-1	TRBV6-1	TGTGCCAGCAGTCCTGGGACTAGCGGGAGGAGGGGGCAGTTCTTC	CASSPGTSGRRGQFF
NA	few	TRBJ2-3	TRBV20-1	TGCAGTGCTAGAGAGCCAAAAACGTTCACAGATACGCAGTATTTT	CSAREPKTFTDTQYF
NA	NA	TRBJ1-5	TRBV27	TGTGCCAGCAGTTTAGGGACGGGGAACAATCAGCCCCAGCATTTT	CASSLGTGNNQPQHF
TRBD2	NA	TRBJ2-5	TRBV9	TGTGCCAGCAGCTACCGAGGCGGGGGAGGAGAGACCCAGTACTTC	CASSYRGGGGETQYF
NA	few	TRBJ1-6	TRBV20-1	TGCAGTGCTAGAGATGAAGGGGATTCACCCCTCCACTTT	CSARDEGDSPLHF
TRBD2	NA	TRBJ2-1	TRBV20-1	TGCAGTGCTTTGGCAGCCAGCGGGGCAAATGAGCAGTTCTTC	CSALAASGANEQFF